The clone carrying this TCR beta chain occurred a few times. Its antigen is still unknown. The data belong to a study of response to subunit inactivated influenza vaccine. The CDR3 has 17 amino acids. Germline V gene lookup returns CDR1 DFQATT and CDR2 SNEGSKA (reference sequence). The junction had 9 bases not matched to a gene; V was cut back by 2 bases and J by 0 bases. General study results and limits: The authors proposed limited new T cell recruitment per seasonal influenza vaccination.

TCRdb fed the RT-PCR reads into MiXCR, producing one record per CDR3 protein. The table records around 530,000 distinct CDR3 sequences, more than 15% of them present only once. This clonotype was obtained from a man between 45 and 75 years old who received an inactivated influenza vaccine. Sample: CD4+ T cells sorted from PBMCs, taken roughly 24 months after vaccination. V and J are TRBV20-1 and TRBJ2-3; TRBD2 aligns across 9 bases. The CDR3 region has the DNA TGCAGTGCTAGAAGGTGGTCTAGCGGGGTTAGCACAGATACGCAGTATTTT. Amino acids: CSARRWSSGVSTDTQYF.